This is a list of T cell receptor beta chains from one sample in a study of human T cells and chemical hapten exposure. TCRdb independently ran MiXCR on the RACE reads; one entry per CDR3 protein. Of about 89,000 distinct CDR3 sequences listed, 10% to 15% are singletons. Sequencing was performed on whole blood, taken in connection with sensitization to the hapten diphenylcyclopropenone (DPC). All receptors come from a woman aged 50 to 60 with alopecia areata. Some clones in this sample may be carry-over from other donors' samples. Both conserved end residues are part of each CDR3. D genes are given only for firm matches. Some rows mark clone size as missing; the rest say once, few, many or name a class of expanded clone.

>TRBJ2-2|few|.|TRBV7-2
CATGRPFGDLNTGELFF
TGTGCCACCGGACGGCCCTTCGGGGACTTGAACACCGGGGAGCTGTTTTTT
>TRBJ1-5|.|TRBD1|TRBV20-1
CSARTGPLQYSNQPQHF
TGCAGTGCTAGGACAGGGCCACTCCAATATAGCAATCAGCCCCAGCATTTT
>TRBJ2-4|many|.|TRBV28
CASTNLQIQYF
TGTGCCAGCACAAATCTCCAAATTCAGTACTTC
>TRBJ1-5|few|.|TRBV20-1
CSARDYGRPYQPQHF
TGCAGTGCTAGAGATTATGGCAGACCCTATCAGCCCCAGCATTTT
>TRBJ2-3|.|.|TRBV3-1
CASSQRGQGTDTQYF
TGTGCCAGCAGCCAAAGAGGACAAGGCACAGATACGCAGTATTTT
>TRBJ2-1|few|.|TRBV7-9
CASSPSLGFIEQFF
TGTGCCAGCAGCCCCAGCCTTGGGTTCATTGAGCAGTTCTTC
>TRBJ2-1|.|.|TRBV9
CASSVASLGDEQFF
TGTGCCAGCAGCGTAGCTAGTTTGGGCGATGAGCAGTTCTTC
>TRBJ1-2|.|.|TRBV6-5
CASSRDTRYGYTF
TGTGCCAGCAGCAGGGACACCCGCTATGGCTACACCTTC
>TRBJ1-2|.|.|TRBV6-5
CASSRRDLYGYTF
TGTGCCAGCAGCCGCCGGGATCTCTATGGCTACACCTTC
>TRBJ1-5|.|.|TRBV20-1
CSAGAGGLNNQPQHF
TGCAGTGCCGGGGCTGGGGGGTTGAACAATCAGCCCCAGCATTTT
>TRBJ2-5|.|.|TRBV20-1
CSASRPRQETQYF
TGCAGTGCTAGTCGACCCCGCCAAGAGACCCAGTACTTC
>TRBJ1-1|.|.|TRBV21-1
CASIAGHGEAFF
TGTGCCAGCATCGCGGGACACGGTGAAGCTTTCTTT
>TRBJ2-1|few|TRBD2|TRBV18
CASSPARTSGDNEQFF
TGTGCCAGCTCACCCGCCCGGACTAGCGGAGACAATGAGCAGTTCTTC